The 26 T cell receptor beta chains below all came from one sample that was sequenced in a study of blood T cell repertoires in COVID-19. Profiled with immunoSEQ multiplex PCR; TCRdb holds only in-frame clones, not every one. The repertoire holds 300,000 to 350,000 clones, around 90% seen once, with roughly 3.9% in the top ten. The sequencing input was peripheral blood. Source of these receptors: a woman aged 55-70 years with COVID-19, enrolled during active disease.

On this clone: At the DNA level, this CDR3 is encoded by other sequences in the same sample as well. CDR3 in DNA: TGTGCCAGCAGCCAAGATGGGGGGGTATATGGCTACACCTTC. The encoded protein is CASSQDGGVYGYTF. The V and J genes are TRBV3-1 (or the pseudogene TRBV3-2) and TRBJ1-2, with TRBD1 as a possible D gene (5 bases). The CDR3 consists of 14 residues. The germline V gene encodes CDR1 LGHDT and CDR2 YNNKEL (reference sequence). V was trimmed by 0 bases and J by 5 bases, leaving 10 bases between them.

The chain links TRBV6-6 to TRBJ1-6; 9 positions agree with TRBD1. The CDR3 runs to 16 residues. Germline CDR1 and CDR2: MNHNY and SVGAGI (reference sequence). V shed 5 bases and J 6 bases; nucleotides not matched to a gene: 8. CDR3: CASSRTGTGSNSPLHF. The DNA of the CDR3 is TGTGCCAGCAGTCGAACCGGGACAGGGAGTAATTCACCCCTCCACTTT.

V usage is TRBV30 and J usage is TRBJ1-1; maybe TRBD1 (5 bases). Germline V gene lookup returns CDR1 GTSNPN and CDR2 SVGIG (reference sequence). The V end lost 0 bases, the J end lost 1 base, and 9 bases lay between the germline ends. This CDR3 spans 14 amino acids. As DNA, the CDR3 is TGTGCCTGGAGTGTGGGGCTCAGGAACACTGAAGCTTTCTTT. Its protein is CAWSVGLRNTEAFF.

The table lists this clone with a few counts. The rearrangement joins TRBV7-8 to TRBJ1-3; 9 bases are shared with TRBD1. This CDR3 contains 16 residues. With 4 bases clipped from V and 0 bases from J, the junction kept 4 bases outside the gene matches. CDR1 SGHVS and CDR2 FQNEAQ come from the germline V gene. DNA for the CDR3: TGTGCCAGCAGCTGGGGACAGGGAAACTCTGGAAACACCATATATTTT. As protein: CASSWGQGNSGNTIYF. The complete variable domain, with remaining parts taken from reference TRBV7-8 and TRBJ1-3, reads GAGVSQSPRYKVAKRGQDVALRCDPISGHVSLFWYQQALGQGPEFLTYFQNEAQLDKSGLPSDRFFAERPEGSVSTLKIQRTQQEDSAVYLCASSWGQGNSGNTIYFGEGSWLTVV.

The chain combines TRBV7-3 with TRBJ2-2; a possible D gene is TRBD2 (6 bases). V gave up 1 base and J gave up 2 bases, with 11 bases separating them. This CDR3 region has 16 residues. Germline V gene sequence: CDR1 SGHTA, CDR2 FQGTGA. This CDR3 is CASSLRGGDNTGELFF. As DNA, the CDR3 is TGTGCCAGCAGCTTAAGGGGCGGGGACAACACCGGGGAGCTGTTTTTT.

The CDR3 spells CASSSDSLNQPQHF. The CDR3, as DNA: TGTGCCAGCAGCTCGGACAGCTTGAATCAGCCCCAGCATTTT. This chain uses TRBV6-6 with TRBJ1-5; possible D gene TRBD1, 6 bases. This CDR3 region has 14 residues. The V end lost 6 bases, the J end lost 4 bases, and 13 bases lay between the germline ends. Germline V gives CDR1 MNHNY, CDR2 SVGAGI (reference sequence).

The chain uses TRBV7-2 and TRBJ1-5; D is possibly TRBD1 (6 bases). V gave up 5 bases and J gave up 3 bases, with 11 bases separating them. This CDR3 comprises 14 residues. Germline CDR1 and CDR2: SGHTA and FQGNSA. The CDR3 DNA follows: TGTGCCAGCAGCCCGCAGGGGCTCAATCAGCCCCAGCATTTT. Protein sequence: CASSPQGLNQPQHF.

V and J are TRBV5-1 and TRBJ1-4, with unresolved D. Looked up from germline, CDR1 is SGHRS and CDR2 is YFSETQ. The CDR3 is made up of 14 amino acids. The V and J ends lost 4 bases and 0 bases respectively, with 7 bases between them. The CDR3 DNA sequence: TGCGCCAGCAGCCCGAGAGCAACTAATGAAAAACTGTTTTTT. It codes for CASSPRATNEKLFF.

This clone was picked up one time. The rearrangement joins TRBV13 to TRBJ1-2; 8 nucleotides line up with TRBD1. The CDR3 runs 17 residues. Germline CDR1 reads PRHDT; CDR2 reads FYEKMQ (reference sequence). J lost 4 bases, V lost 5 bases, and 15 bases had no gene match. The CDR3 region is CASSPNPGQAKFYGYTF. The CDR3 region has the DNA TGTGCCAGCAGCCCTAACCCGGGACAGGCGAAATTCTATGGCTACACCTTC.

Notes on this clone: One junction end does not reproduce the germline sequence, and a read error may be involved. The chain has TRBV6-1 and TRBJ2-3, with 7 bases matching TRBD1. CDR1 and CDR2 from the germline V gene are MNHNS and SASEGT. This CDR3 region has 14 residues. This CDR3 is CASSEDRATDTQYF. CDR3 nucleotide sequence: TGTGCCAGCAGCGAAGACAGGGCCACAGATACGCAGTATTTT.

This rearrangement joins TRBV6-6 to TRBJ1-5; maybe TRBD1 (6 bases). Per the germline V gene, CDR1 is MNHNY and CDR2 is SVGAGI (reference sequence). The CDR3 has 14 amino acids. With 6 bases removed from V and 3 bases from J, the gap between germline ends came to 12 bases. CDR3 nucleotides: TGTGCCAGCAGCGACGACAGGTTCAATCAGCCCCAGCATTTT. It specifies CASSDDRFNQPQHF.

This chain links TRBV5-1 with TRBJ2-5; the match to TRBD2 covers 10 bases. V lost 0 bases to trimming and J lost 5 bases; unmatched junction nucleotides: 7. The CDR3 extends over 16 amino acids. Per germline, CDR1 SGHRS and CDR2 YFSETQ. CDR3 region: CASSLVPSGGAETQYF. The CDR3 nucleotides are TGCGCCAGCAGCTTGGTTCCTAGCGGGGGAGCGGAGACCCAGTACTTC.

The chain carries TRBV3-1 (or the pseudogene TRBV3-2) and TRBJ1-1; a weak D match, TRBD1 (5 bases). This CDR3 is built from 14 residues. The V end was cut by 3 bases, the J end by 12 bases, with 20 bases between. The germline gives CDR1 LGHDT, CDR2 YNNKEL (reference sequence). CDR3 residues: CASSQAWQGGVTFF. CDR3 DNA: TGTGCCAGCAGCCAGGCGTGGCAGGGAGGAGTTACTTTCTTT.

The V gene is TRBV10-3, the J gene TRBJ2-5; 9 bases map to TRBD2. The CDR3 is 17 residues long. J lost 2 bases, V lost 2 bases, and 9 bases had no gene match. The germline V gene encodes CDR1 ENHRY and CDR2 SYGVKD. The CDR3 DNA follows: TGTGCCATCAGTGAGGGCGGGGGGGACCCGAGTCAAGAGACCCAGTACTTC. The encoded protein is CAISEGGGDPSQETQYF.

V gene TRBV11-2 combines with J gene TRBJ2-1; 7 bases match TRBD1. V lost 5 bases and J lost 4; bases outside the gene matches: 8. Germline CDR1 reads SGHAT; CDR2 reads FQNNGV. This CDR3 has 15 amino acids. This CDR3 is CASSQDRLSYNEQFF. The CDR3 nucleotides read TGTGCCAGCAGCCAGGACAGGCTGTCTTACAATGAGCAGTTCTTC.

This chain links TRBV4-1 with TRBJ2-7; TRBD1 might be the D (6 bases). This CDR3 is 18 amino acids long. V was cut by 0 bases and J by 1 base, with 19 bases left in between. CDR1 and CDR2 (germline): MGHRA, YSYEKL. CDR3 in DNA: TGCGCCAGCAGCCAAGACCGGTCAGGGACATCCTTTTCCTACGAGCAGTACTTC. Protein product: CASSQDRSGTSFSYEQYF.

This chain uses TRBV6-4 with TRBJ2-3; no definite D call. This CDR3 is built from 13 residues. Germline V CDR1 and CDR2: MRHNA, SNTAGT. V was cut by 5 bases and J by 2 bases, with 8 bases left in between. The CDR3 loop reads CASSLTVTDTQYF. The CDR3 DNA follows: TGTGCCAGCAGTTTAACAGTCACAGATACGCAGTATTTT.

The rearrangement uses TRBV19 and TRBJ1-4, with 9 bases fitting TRBD1. V was clipped by 5 bases and J by 7 bases; unmatched bases: 5. CDR1 is LNHDA and CDR2 is SQIVND in the germline V gene (reference sequence). This CDR3 has 14 residues. The DNA for the CDR3 is TGTGCCAGTAGTCCCGACAGGGGGAGTGAAAAACTGTTTTTT. It is translated as CASSPDRGSEKLFF.

CDR3 DNA sequence: TGTGCCAGCAGCCCGTTAGCGGGGGGCACAGATACGCAGTATTTT. Translation: CASSPLAGGTDTQYF. The chain is built from TRBV11-2 and TRBJ2-3; 9 bases are a match to TRBD2. The V and J ends lost 5 bases and 1 base, in that order; junction bases with no gene match: 4. Germline assignment: CDR1 SGHAT and CDR2 FQNNGV. The CDR3 contains 15 residues. The complete variable domain, with remaining parts taken from reference TRBV11-2 and TRBJ2-3, reads EAGVAQSPRYKIIEKRQSVAFWCNPISGHATLYWYQQILGQGPKLLIQFQNNGVVDDSQLPKDRFSAERLKGVDSTLKIQPAKLEDSAVYLCASSPLAGGTDTQYFGPGTRLTVL.

This clone was seen only once. The rearrangement joins TRBV19 to TRBJ1-1; 9 nucleotides line up with TRBD1. This CDR3 region has 15 residues. After removal of 5 bases from V and 6 bases from J, the junction contained 10 bases not matched to a gene. CDR1 is LNHDA and CDR2 is SQIVND in the germline V gene (reference sequence). The CDR3 here is CASSLRGTGIAEAFF. The CDR3 region has the DNA TGTGCCAGTAGTTTACGGGGGACAGGGATTGCTGAAGCTTTCTTT.

The chain joins TRBV13 to TRBJ1-4, with D uncertain. The CDR3 extends over 11 amino acids. Germline lookup yields CDR1 PRHDT and CDR2 FYEKMQ (reference sequence). V was shortened by 5 bases and J by 8 bases, with 6 bases between the two germline ends. The CDR3 nucleotides are TGTGCCAGCAGCCAATCCGAAAAACTGTTTTTT. Its protein product is CASSQSEKLFF.

The chain is built from TRBV28 and TRBJ2-7; 8 bases match TRBD2. The CDR3 extends over 15 amino acids. The germline V gene has CDR1 MDHEN and CDR2 SYDVKM. Germline trimming cut 8 bases from V and 7 bases from J; bases unmatched to any gene: 16. CDR3 sequence reads: CASFRSNGGAREQYF. The CDR3 nucleotides read TGTGCCAGCTTCCGTTCCAACGGGGGGGCCCGAGAGCAGTACTTC.

The chain carries TRBV2 and TRBJ2-2; possibly TRBD2 for D (7 bases). Germline V gene sequence: CDR1 SNHLY, CDR2 FYNNEI. The length of the CDR3 is 15 residues. The V gene lost 5 bases and the J gene lost 4 bases, with 14 bases spanning the gap. The CDR3 loop is CASSMGGARTGELFF. In DNA form, the CDR3 reads TGTGCCAGCAGTATGGGGGGGGCCCGCACCGGGGAGCTGTTTTTT.

The chain uses TRBV30 and TRBJ2-1; 8 bases align to TRBD1. Germline-derived CDR1 and CDR2 are GTSNPN and SVGIG (reference sequence). The CDR3 covers 15 residues. The trim removed 3 bases at V and 3 bases at J, leaving 7 bases unmatched. The CDR3 region is CAWRPGDRLYNEQFF. As DNA, the CDR3 is TGTGCCTGGAGGCCTGGGGACAGGCTCTACAATGAGCAGTTCTTC. Using reference TRBV30 and TRBJ2-1 for the parts outside the CDR3, the full variable domain is SQTIHQWPATLVQPVGSPLSLECTVEGTSNPNLYWYRQAAGRGLQLLFYSVGIGQISSEVPQNLSASRPQDRQFILSSKKLLLSDSGFYLCAWRPGDRLYNEQFFGPGTRLTVL.

CDR3 amino acids: CASSKQGYGYTF. The CDR3 nucleotides read TGTGCCAGCTCTAAACAGGGTTATGGCTACACCTTC. This chain links TRBV28 with TRBJ1-2; weak D call: TRBD1 (6 bases). The V gene's germline CDR1 is MDHEN and CDR2 SYDVKM. Trimming stripped 8 bases from V and 5 bases from J, with 12 bases between. The CDR3 runs to 12 residues.

The rearrangement links TRBV30 to TRBJ1-5, with 9 bases matching TRBD1. V dropped 5 bases and J dropped 1; count of bases not matched to a gene: 3. This CDR3 spans 14 amino acids. Germline CDR1 and CDR2: GTSNPN and SVGIG (reference sequence). CDR3 nucleotides: TGTGCCTGGGAGGGGACAGGGAGCAATCAGCCCCAGCATTTT. It codes for CAWEGTGSNQPQHF.